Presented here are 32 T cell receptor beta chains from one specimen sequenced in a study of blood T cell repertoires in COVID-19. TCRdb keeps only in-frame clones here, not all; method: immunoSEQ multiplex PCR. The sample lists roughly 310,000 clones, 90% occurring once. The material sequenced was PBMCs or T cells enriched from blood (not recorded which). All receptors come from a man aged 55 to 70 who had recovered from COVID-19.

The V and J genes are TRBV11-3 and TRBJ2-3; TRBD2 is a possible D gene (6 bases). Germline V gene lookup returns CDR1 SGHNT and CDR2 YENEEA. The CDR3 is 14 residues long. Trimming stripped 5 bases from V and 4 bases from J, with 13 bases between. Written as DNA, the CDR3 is TGTGCCAGCAGCCCGGGACTCGGCGCAGATACGCAGTATTTT. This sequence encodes CASSPGLGADTQYF. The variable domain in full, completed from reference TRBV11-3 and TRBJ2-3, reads EAGVVQSPRYKIIEKKQPVAFWCNPISGHNTLYWYLQNLGQGPELLIRYENEEAVDDSQLPKDRFSAERLKGVDSTLKIQPAELGDSAVYLCASSPGLGADTQYFGPGTRLTVL.

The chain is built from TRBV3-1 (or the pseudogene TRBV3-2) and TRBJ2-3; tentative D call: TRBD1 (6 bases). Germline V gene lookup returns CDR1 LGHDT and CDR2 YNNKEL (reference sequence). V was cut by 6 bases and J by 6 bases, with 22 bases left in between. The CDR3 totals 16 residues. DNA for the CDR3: TGTGCCAGCAGGGGCCCCGGGACACACGAGTTGGATACGCAGTATTTT. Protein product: CASRGPGTHELDTQYF.

The CDR3 bases are TGCGCCAGCAGCTCGATAGCGGGAGTGTCGTTCTTC. As protein: CASSSIAGVSFF. The rearrangement joins TRBV5-1 to TRBJ2-1; 9 nucleotides align to TRBD2. The trim removed 3 bases at V and 15 bases at J, leaving 7 bases unmatched. The CDR3 length is 12 residues. CDR1 SGHRS and CDR2 YFSETQ come from the germline V gene.

CDR3 amino acids: CASSPDRYEQYF. As DNA, the CDR3 is TGTGCCAGCAGCCCGGACAGGTACGAGCAGTACTTC. This chain connects TRBV7-2 to TRBJ2-7; TRBD1 aligns across 7 bases. V was pared by 5 bases and J by 4 bases, with 2 bases of the junction left unmatched. Per germline, CDR1 SGHTA and CDR2 FQGNSA. There are 12 residues in the CDR3.

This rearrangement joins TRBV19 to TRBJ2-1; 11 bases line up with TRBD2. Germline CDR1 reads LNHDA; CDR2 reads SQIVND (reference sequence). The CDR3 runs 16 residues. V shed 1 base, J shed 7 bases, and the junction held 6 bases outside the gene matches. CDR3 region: CASSIGPSGRLNEQFF. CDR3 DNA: TGTGCCAGTAGTATAGGACCTAGCGGGAGGTTAAATGAGCAGTTCTTC.

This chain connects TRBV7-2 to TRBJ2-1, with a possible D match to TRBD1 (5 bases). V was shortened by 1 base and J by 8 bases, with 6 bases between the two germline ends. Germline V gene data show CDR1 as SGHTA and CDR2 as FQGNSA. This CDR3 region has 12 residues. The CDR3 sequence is CASSLEGYEQFF. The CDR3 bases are TGTGCCAGCAGCTTAGAGGGGTATGAGCAGTTCTTC.

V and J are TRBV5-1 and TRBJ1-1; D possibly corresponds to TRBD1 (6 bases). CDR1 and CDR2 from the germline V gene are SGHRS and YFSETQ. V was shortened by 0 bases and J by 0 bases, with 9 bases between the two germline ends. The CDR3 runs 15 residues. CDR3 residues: CASSLGAGVNTEAFF. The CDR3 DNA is TGCGCCAGCAGCTTGGGGGCAGGGGTGAACACTGAAGCTTTCTTT. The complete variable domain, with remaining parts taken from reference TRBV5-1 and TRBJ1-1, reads KAGVTQTPRYLIKTRGQQVTLSCSPISGHRSVSWYQQTPGQGLQFLFEYFSETQRNKGNFPGRFSGRQFSNSRSEMNVSTLELGDSALYLCASSLGAGVNTEAFFGQGTRLTVV.

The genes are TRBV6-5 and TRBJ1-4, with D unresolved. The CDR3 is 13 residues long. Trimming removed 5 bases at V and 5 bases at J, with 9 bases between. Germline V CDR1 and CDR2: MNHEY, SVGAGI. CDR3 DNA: TGTGCCAGCAGTAGGTGGGAGAATGAAAAACTGTTTTTT. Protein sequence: CASSRWENEKLFF.

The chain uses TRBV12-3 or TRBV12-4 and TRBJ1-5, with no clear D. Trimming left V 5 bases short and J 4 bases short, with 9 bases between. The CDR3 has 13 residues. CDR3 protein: CASSGSGNQPQHF. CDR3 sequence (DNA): TGTGCCAGCAGTGGGTCCGGGAATCAGCCCCAGCATTTT.

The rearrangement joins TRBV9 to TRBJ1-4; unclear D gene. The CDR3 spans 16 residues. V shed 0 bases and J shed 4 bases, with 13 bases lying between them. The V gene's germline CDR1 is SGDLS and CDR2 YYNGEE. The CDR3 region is CASSVGLRSFNEKLFF. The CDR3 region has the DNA TGTGCCAGCAGCGTAGGTTTACGGTCATTTAATGAAAAACTGTTTTTT.

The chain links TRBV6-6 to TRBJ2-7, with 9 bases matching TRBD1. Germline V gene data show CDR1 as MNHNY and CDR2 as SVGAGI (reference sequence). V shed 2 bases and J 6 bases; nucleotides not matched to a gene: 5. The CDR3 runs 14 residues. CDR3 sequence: CASSYGTGHAEQYF. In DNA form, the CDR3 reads TGTGCCAGCAGTTACGGGACAGGGCACGCCGAGCAGTACTTC.

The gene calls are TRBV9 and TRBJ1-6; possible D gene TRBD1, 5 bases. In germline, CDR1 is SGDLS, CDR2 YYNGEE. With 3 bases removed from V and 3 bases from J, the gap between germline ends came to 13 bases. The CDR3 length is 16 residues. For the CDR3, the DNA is TGTGCCAGCAGCGCAACGGACACAAACTATAATTCACCCCTCCACTTT. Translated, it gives CASSATDTNYNSPLHF.

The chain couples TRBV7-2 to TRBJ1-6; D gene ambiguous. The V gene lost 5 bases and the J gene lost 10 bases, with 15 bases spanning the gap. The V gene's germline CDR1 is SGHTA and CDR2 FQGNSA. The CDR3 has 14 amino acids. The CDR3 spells CASSGQLGKSPLHF. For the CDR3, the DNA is TGTGCCAGCAGCGGCCAGCTCGGGAAGTCACCCCTCCACTTT.

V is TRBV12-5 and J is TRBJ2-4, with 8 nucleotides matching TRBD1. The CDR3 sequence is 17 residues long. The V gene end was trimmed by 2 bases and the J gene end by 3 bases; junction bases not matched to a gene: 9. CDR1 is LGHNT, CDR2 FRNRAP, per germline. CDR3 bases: TGTGCTAGTGGTTTGAGTCGACAGGGGAACGACAAAAACATTCAGTACTTC. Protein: CASGLSRQGNDKNIQYF.

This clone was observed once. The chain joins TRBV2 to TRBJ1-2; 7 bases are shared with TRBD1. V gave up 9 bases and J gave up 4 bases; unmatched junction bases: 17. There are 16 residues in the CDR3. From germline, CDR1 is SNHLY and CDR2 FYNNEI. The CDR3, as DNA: TGTGCCAGTAAACACAACAGGGGCCGCACCCTCTATGGCTACACCTTC. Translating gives CASKHNRGRTLYGYTF.

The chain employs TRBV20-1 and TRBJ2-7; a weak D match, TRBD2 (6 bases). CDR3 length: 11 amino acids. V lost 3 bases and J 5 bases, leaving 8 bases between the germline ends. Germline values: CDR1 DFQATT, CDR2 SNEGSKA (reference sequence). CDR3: CSASWRDEQYF. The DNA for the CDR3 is TGCAGTGCTAGTTGGAGGGACGAGCAGTACTTC.

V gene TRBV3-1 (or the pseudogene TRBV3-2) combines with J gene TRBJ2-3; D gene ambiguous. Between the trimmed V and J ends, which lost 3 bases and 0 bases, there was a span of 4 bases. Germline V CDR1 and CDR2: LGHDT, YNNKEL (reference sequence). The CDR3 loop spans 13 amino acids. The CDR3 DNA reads TGTGCCAGCAGCCATTCTAGCACAGATACGCAGTATTTT. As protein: CASSHSSTDTQYF.

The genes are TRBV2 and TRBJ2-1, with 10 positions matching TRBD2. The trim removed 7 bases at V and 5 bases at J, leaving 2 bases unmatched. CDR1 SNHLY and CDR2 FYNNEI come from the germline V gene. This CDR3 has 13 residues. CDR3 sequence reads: CASKREGNNEQFF. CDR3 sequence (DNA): TGTGCCAGCAAGCGGGAGGGAAACAATGAGCAGTTCTTC.

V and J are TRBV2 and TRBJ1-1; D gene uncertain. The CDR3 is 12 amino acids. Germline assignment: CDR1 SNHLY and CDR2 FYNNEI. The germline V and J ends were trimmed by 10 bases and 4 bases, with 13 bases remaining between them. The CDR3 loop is CATEPGATEAFF. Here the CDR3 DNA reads TGTGCCACCGAGCCGGGAGCCACTGAAGCTTTCTTT.

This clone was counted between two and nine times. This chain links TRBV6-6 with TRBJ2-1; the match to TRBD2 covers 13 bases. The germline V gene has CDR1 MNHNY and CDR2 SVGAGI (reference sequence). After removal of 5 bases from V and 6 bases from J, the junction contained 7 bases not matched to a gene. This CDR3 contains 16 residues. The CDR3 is CASSPGTSGTSNEQFF. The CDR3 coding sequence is TGTGCCAGCAGTCCAGGGACTAGCGGGACCAGCAATGAGCAGTTCTTC.

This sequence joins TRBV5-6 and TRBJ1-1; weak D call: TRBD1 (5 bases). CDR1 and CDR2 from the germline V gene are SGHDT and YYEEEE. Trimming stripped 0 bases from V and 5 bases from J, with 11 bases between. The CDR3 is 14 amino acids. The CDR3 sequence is CASSLVSGRTEAFF. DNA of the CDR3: TGTGCCAGCAGCTTGGTTTCAGGGAGGACTGAAGCTTTCTTT. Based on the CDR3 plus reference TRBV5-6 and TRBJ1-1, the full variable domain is DAGVTQSPTHLIKTRGQQVTLRCSPKSGHDTVSWYQQALGQGPQFIFQYYEEEERQRGNFPDRFSGHQFPNYSSELNVNALLLGDSALYLCASSLVSGRTEAFFGQGTRLTVV.

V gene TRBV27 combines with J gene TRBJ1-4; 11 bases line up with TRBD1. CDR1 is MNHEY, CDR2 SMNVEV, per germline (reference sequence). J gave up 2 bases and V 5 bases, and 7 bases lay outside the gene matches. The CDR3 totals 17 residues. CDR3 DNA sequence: TGTGCCAGCAGTCCTCCGGGACAGGGGGTTACTAATGAAAAACTGTTTTTT. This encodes CASSPPGQGVTNEKLFF.

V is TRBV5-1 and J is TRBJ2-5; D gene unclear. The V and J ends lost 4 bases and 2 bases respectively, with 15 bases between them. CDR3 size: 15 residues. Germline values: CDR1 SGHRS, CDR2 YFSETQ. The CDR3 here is CASSPPSGLQETQYF. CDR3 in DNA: TGCGCCAGCAGCCCCCCTTCTGGGCTGCAAGAGACCCAGTACTTC.

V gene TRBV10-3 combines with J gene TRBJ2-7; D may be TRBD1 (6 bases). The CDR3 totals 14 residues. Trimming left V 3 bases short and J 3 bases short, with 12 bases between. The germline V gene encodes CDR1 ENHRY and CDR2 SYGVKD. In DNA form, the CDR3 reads TGTGCCATCAGTGAAGCTGGACAGATCTACGAGCAGTACTTC. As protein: CAISEAGQIYEQYF.

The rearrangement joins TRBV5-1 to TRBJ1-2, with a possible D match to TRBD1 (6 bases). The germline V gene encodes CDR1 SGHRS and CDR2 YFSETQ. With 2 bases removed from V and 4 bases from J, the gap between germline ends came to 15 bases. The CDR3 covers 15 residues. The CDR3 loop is CASSLTGSIIYGYTF. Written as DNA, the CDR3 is TGCGCCAGCAGCTTAACAGGGTCGATCATCTATGGCTACACCTTC.

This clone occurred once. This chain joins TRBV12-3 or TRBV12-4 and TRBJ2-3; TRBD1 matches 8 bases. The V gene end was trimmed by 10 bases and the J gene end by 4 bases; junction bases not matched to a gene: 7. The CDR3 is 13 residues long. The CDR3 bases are TGTGCCACCGGGGACAGGACCCCAGATACGCAGTATTTT. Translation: CATGDRTPDTQYF.

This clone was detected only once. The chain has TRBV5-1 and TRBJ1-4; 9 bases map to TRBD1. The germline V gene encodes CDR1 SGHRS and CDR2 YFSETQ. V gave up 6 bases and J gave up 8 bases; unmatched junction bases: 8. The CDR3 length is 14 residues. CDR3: CASTGTGKEEKLFF. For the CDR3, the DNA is TGCGCCAGCACGGGGACAGGGAAAGAGGAAAAACTGTTTTTT.

CDR3 sequence: CAISPFSGGGSYGYTF. Here the CDR3 DNA reads TGTGCCATCAGTCCCTTCTCAGGGGGTGGCTCCTATGGCTACACCTTC. The chain couples TRBV10-3 to TRBJ1-2; TRBD1 aligns across 7 bases. The CDR3 has 16 amino acids. V was pared by 5 bases and J by 4 bases, with 13 bases of the junction left unmatched. Germline V lookup: CDR1 ENHRY, CDR2 SYGVKD.

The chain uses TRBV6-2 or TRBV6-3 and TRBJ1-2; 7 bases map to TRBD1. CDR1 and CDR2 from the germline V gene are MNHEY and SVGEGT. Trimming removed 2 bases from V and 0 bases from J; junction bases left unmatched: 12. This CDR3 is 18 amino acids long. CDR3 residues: CASSYLVRRGTTNYGYTF. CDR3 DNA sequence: TGTGCCAGCAGTTACCTTGTGCGCAGGGGGACGACTAACTATGGCTACACCTTC.

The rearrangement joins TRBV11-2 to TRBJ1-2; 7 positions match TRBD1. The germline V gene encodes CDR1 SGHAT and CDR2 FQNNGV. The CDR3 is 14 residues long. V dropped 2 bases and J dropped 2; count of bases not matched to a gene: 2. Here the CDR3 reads CASSLLTGNYGYTF. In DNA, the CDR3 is TGTGCCAGCAGCTTATTGACAGGGAACTATGGCTACACCTTC.

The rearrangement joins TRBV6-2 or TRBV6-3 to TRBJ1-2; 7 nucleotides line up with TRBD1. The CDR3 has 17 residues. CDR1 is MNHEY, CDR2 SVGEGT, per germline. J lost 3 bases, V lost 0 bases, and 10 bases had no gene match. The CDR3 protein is CASSYSPAGGSYYGYTF. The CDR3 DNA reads TGTGCCAGCAGTTACTCTCCGGCAGGGGGGAGTTACTATGGCTACACCTTC.

CDR3 DNA sequence: TGTGCCAGCAGCGCCCGGACAGAGGCCTACACCGGGGAGCTGTTTTTT. It codes for CASSARTEAYTGELFF. The V gene is TRBV9, the J gene TRBJ2-2; the D gene is possibly TRBD1 (6 bases). Germline CDR1 SGDLS, CDR2 YYNGEE. The CDR3 consists of 16 residues. The germline V and J ends were trimmed by 3 bases and 3 bases, with 15 bases remaining between them.